A single sample is the source of the 2 T cell receptor beta chains below, sequenced in a study of cytomegalovirus exposure and HLA in healthy donors. The study ran its PCR with 60 Vbeta and 13 Jbeta primers. Generated by immunoSEQ multiplex PCR, the TCRdb table keeps only in-frame clones and is missing some. The sample carries about 100,000 clones, around 77% recorded once. Material for sequencing was PBMCs. These receptors were obtained from a man between 25 and 39 years old in good health and CMV-seronegative.

This rearrangement joins TRBV7-9 to TRBJ1-5; unclear D gene. V lost 1 base to trimming and J lost 5 bases, with 12 bases between them. This CDR3 spans 15 amino acids. Germline CDR1 is SEHNR and CDR2 is FQNEAQ (reference sequence). CDR3: CASSLGSGLHQPQHF. The DNA for the CDR3 is TGTGCCAGCAGCTTAGGGAGCGGGCTGCATCAGCCCCAGCATTTT.

The V call is TRBV11-3, the J call TRBJ2-1, with a possible D match to TRBD1 (5 bases). Trimming removed 6 bases at V and 0 bases at J, with 12 bases between. The CDR3 is 15 residues long. Germline CDR1 is SGHNT and CDR2 is YENEEA. This chain's CDR3 is CASSRTLSSYNEQFF. CDR3 nucleotide sequence: TGTGCCAGCAGTCGGACATTGAGCTCCTACAATGAGCAGTTCTTC.